The T cell receptor (beta chain) described here comes from a study of cytomegalovirus exposure and HLA in healthy donors. PCR primers comprised 60 Vbeta and 13 Jbeta primers. TCRdb's table, derived via immunoSEQ multiplex PCR, lists solely in-frame clones and lacks some. The sample has about 200,000 clones; about three quarters are singletons. This CDR3 comprises 15 residues. V was trimmed by 0 bases and J by 3 bases, leaving 12 bases between them. Per the germline V gene, CDR1 is SGHTA and CDR2 is FQGNSA. This clone has a handful of counts. This TCR was recovered from a woman between 35 and 50 years old in good health and CMV-seronegative. Sequenced: PBMCs. V usage is TRBV7-2 and J usage is TRBJ2-7; no reliable D call. The CDR3 DNA follows: TGTGCCAGCAGCTTAGCGCCTGGAGTCGGCTACGAGCAGTACTTC. The encoded protein is CASSLAPGVGYEQYF.